This T cell receptor (beta chain) was recovered during a study of molecular identifiers for immune sequencing clone quantification. Study-wide results and caveats: Researchers reportedly could pick up spiked Jurkat TCR RNA from one cell mixed into roughly 1 million naive cells. It was shown that clones above 20 RNA copies held over 98% of effector molecules, but under 1% in naive cells.

The CDR3 runs 11 residues. V lost 8 bases and J lost 3; bases outside the gene matches: 1. Germline CDR1 and CDR2: MNHEY and SMNVEV (reference sequence). The sample holds many counts of this clonotype. What it recognizes is unknown. The bulk TCR libraries were made with methods described before and with listed TCR primers. One entry per CDR3 protein, called by TCRdb with MiXCR from the PCR reads. The sample consists of approximately 500,000 distinct CDR3 sequences, 20% to 25% of them appearing once. The receptor's source is a human donor in good health. Some libraries in this study had Jurkat cell RNA spiked in. Sequenced material: naive CD8+ T cells from blood, with Jurkat cell RNA spiked in. This sample's subset: FACS-sorted CD8+CD4-CCR7+CD45RA+ naive T cells. The genes are TRBV27 and TRBJ2-7, with 7 nucleotides matching TRBD2. CDR3 loop: CASAGDYEQYF. The CDR3 DNA sequence: TGTGCCAGCGCGGGGGACTACGAGCAGTACTTC.